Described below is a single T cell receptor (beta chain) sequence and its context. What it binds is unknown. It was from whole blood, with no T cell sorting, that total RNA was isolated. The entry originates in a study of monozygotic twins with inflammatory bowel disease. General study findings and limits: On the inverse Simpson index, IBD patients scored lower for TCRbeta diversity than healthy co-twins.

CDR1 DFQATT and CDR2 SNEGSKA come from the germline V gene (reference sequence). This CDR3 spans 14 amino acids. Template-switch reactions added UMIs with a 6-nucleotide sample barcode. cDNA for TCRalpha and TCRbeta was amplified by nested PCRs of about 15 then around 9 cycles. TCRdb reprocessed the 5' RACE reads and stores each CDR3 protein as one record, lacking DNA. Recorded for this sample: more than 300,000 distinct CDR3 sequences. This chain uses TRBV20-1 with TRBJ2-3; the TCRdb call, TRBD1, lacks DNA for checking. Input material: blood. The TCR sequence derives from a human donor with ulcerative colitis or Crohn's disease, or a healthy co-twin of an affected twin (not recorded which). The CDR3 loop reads CSALTGFGTDTQYF.